One sample yielded the 16 T cell receptor beta chains listed below, sequenced in a study of cytomegalovirus exposure and HLA in healthy donors. Primers for the PCR totalled 60 Vbeta and 13 Jbeta. Sequencing used immunoSEQ multiplex PCR; TCRdb keeps in-frame clones, though not all of them. The sample lists more than 30,000 clones; around 70% were seen once. Sequenced sample: PBMCs. The source of these receptors is a man aged 25-40 years in good health and CMV-seronegative.

V gene TRBV19 combines with J gene TRBJ2-7; 10 bases map to TRBD1. This CDR3 region has 14 residues. V was pared by 6 bases and J by 2 bases, with 4 bases of the junction left unmatched. CDR1 and CDR2 (germline): LNHDA, SQIVND (reference sequence). CDR3 coding DNA: TGTGCCAGTAGCCGGACAGGGGGAACCTACGAGCAGTACTTC. The encoded protein is CASSRTGGTYEQYF.

The chain is built from TRBV29-1 and TRBJ2-1, with 11 bases matching TRBD2. Unmatched junction bases numbered 10, after V lost 8 bases and J lost 1 base. This CDR3 comprises 16 residues. Germline lookup yields CDR1 SQVTM and CDR2 ANQGSEA. The CDR3 DNA sequence: TGCAGCTTCCCTTCTACTAGCGGGGGTTCCTACAATGAGCAGTTCTTC. It specifies CSFPSTSGGSYNEQFF.

The V call is TRBV28, the J call TRBJ2-7, with D perhaps matching TRBD1 (5 bases). Deletions cut 4 bases from V and 9 bases from J, with 16 bases between. There are 13 residues in the CDR3. The germline CDR1 and CDR2 sequences are MDHEN and SYDVKM. The CDR3 spells CASSSGHIAWQYF. The DNA for the CDR3 is TGTGCCAGCAGTTCAGGACACATCGCTTGGCAGTACTTC.

CDR3 DNA sequence: TGTGCCAGCAGCACGAGATCGGGGTTAGCCAAAAACATTCAGTACTTC. It is translated as CASSTRSGLAKNIQYF. The chain joins TRBV13 to TRBJ2-4, with D perhaps matching TRBD2 (5 bases). Trimming pared 5 bases from V and 0 bases from J, leaving 14 bases between. The CDR3 runs to 16 residues. Germline CDR1 is PRHDT and CDR2 is FYEKMQ (reference sequence).

The gene calls are TRBV10-3 and TRBJ2-5; TRBD2 might be the D (7 bases). This CDR3 has 15 residues. CDR1 ENHRY and CDR2 SYGVKD come from the germline V gene. Trimming stripped 2 bases from V and 3 bases from J, with 13 bases between. The CDR3 protein is CAISEGRGLEETQYF. CDR3 in DNA: TGTGCCATCAGTGAGGGGCGGGGGCTGGAAGAGACCCAGTACTTC.

This clone has a single count. The chain uses TRBV9 and TRBJ1-3; D is possibly TRBD1 (5 bases). This CDR3 contains 17 residues. Trimming stripped 3 bases from V and 4 bases from J, with 20 bases between. Looked up from germline, CDR1 is SGDLS and CDR2 is YYNGEE. CDR3 in amino acids: CASSAGEGPDKGNTIYF. In nucleotides, the CDR3 is TGTGCCAGCAGCGCGGGGGAGGGACCGGACAAAGGAAACACCATATATTTT.

CDR3 residues: CASSLLSVGQYF. The CDR3 DNA reads TGTGCCAGCAGCCTCCTTTCAGTCGGGCAGTACTTC. The chain couples TRBV5-6 to TRBJ2-5; no definite D call. V dropped 4 bases and J dropped 11 bases, with 15 bases sitting between them. CDR3 size: 12 residues. From germline, CDR1 is SGHDT and CDR2 YYEEEE.

The rearrangement joins TRBV18 to TRBJ1-1; tentative D call: TRBD1 (6 bases). The CDR3 extends over 15 amino acids. Germline V gene lookup returns CDR1 KGHSH and CDR2 LQKENI. Trimming took 8 bases from V and 2 from J, leaving 18 bases between them. The CDR3 DNA follows: TGTGCCAGCACCGGACAGTCAGCCACTAACACTGAAGCTTTCTTT. Its translation: CASTGQSATNTEAFF.

Here the CDR3 reads CASRAGGLYNEQFF. CDR3 bases: TGTGCCAGCAGGGCGGGAGGGCTCTACAATGAGCAGTTCTTC. The rearrangement uses TRBV2 and TRBJ2-1; 9 bases match TRBD2. J was trimmed by 3 bases and V by 6 bases; bases with no gene match: 3. This CDR3 is 14 amino acids long. Germline V gene lookup returns CDR1 SNHLY and CDR2 FYNNEI.

This chain uses TRBV27 with TRBJ1-2; 10 bases are shared with TRBD1. Trimming at V came to 1 base and at J to 3 bases, leaving 5 bases not matched to a gene. CDR3 length: 16 residues. Germline CDR1 and CDR2: MNHEY and SMNVEV (reference sequence). DNA of the CDR3: TGTGCCAGCAGTTTATTTATGACAGGGGGCGACTATGGCTACACCTTC. Amino acid sequence: CASSLFMTGGDYGYTF.

This clone occurred a few times. The chain uses TRBV5-4 and TRBJ2-7; tentatively, D is TRBD2 (6 bases). The CDR3 runs to 11 residues. The germline V gene has CDR1 SGHNT and CDR2 YYREEE (reference sequence). V lost 7 bases and J 5 bases, leaving 10 bases between the germline ends. The CDR3 protein is CASGGTHEQYF. CDR3 sequence (DNA): TGTGCCAGCGGGGGGACCCACGAGCAGTACTTC.

The rearrangement joins TRBV7-7 to TRBJ2-3, with 9 bases that match TRBD1. The CDR3 runs to 15 residues. The V gene end was trimmed by 5 bases and the J gene end by 3 bases; junction bases not matched to a gene: 6. Per the germline V gene, CDR1 is SSHAT and CDR2 is FNYEAQ (reference sequence). CDR3 sequence reads: CASSLNRGRTDTQYF. The CDR3 DNA reads TGTGCCAGCAGCCTTAACAGGGGGCGTACAGATACGCAGTATTTT.

The sample holds one count of this clone. V usage is TRBV28 and J usage is TRBJ2-1; 7 nucleotides align to TRBD2. The CDR3 extends over 15 amino acids. Trimming removed 6 bases from V and 2 bases from J; junction bases left unmatched: 7. Germline assignment: CDR1 MDHEN and CDR2 SYDVKM. Here the CDR3 DNA reads TGTGCCAGCAGGATAGCGGGTAGCGCCTACAATGAGCAGTTCTTC. Amino acid sequence: CASRIAGSAYNEQFF.

The rearrangement links TRBV7-8 to TRBJ1-2, with a tentative D call TRBD1 (6 bases). The V and J ends lost 2 bases and 5 bases respectively, with 12 bases between them. CDR3 size: 14 residues. Germline V gene sequence: CDR1 SGHVS, CDR2 FQNEAQ. The CDR3 bases are TGTGCCAGCAGCTTAAGGGCAGGGGTATATGGCTACACCTTC. The encoded protein is CASSLRAGVYGYTF.

This clone was seen a few times. This sequence joins TRBV10-3 and TRBJ1-1; the D gene is possibly TRBD1 (5 bases). Germline-derived CDR1 and CDR2 are ENHRY and SYGVKD. V lost 0 bases and J 7 bases, leaving 12 bases between the germline ends. The CDR3 contains 14 residues. CDR3 bases: TGTGCCATCAGTGAGTCAGGAACAGGCGATGAAGCTTTCTTT. This gives the protein CAISESGTGDEAFF.

This chain joins TRBV9 and TRBJ1-3; a possible D gene is TRBD1 (5 bases). The CDR3 spans 16 residues. V was cut by 3 bases and J by 2 bases, with 15 bases left in between. Germline loops: CDR1 SGDLS, CDR2 YYNGEE. The CDR3 here is CASSAMTGLPGNTIYF. In nucleotides, the CDR3 is TGTGCCAGCAGCGCCATGACGGGACTCCCTGGAAACACCATATATTTT. Complete variable domain (other parts from reference TRBV9 and TRBJ1-3): DSGVTQTPKHLITATGQRVTLRCSPRSGDLSVYWYQQSLDQGLQFLIQYYNGEERAKGNILERFSAQQFPDLHSELNLSSLELGDSALYFCASSAMTGLPGNTIYFGEGSWLTVV.